The clone carrying this T cell receptor (beta chain) was recorded once. The data stem from a study of blood T cell repertoires in COVID-19. Study as a whole: Some COVID-19 samples were acute and others convalescent; all came from the United States, Italy and Spain. From T cells, B-cell-depleted T cells, or PBMCs came the material, which was cDNA or gDNA.

Trimming took off 1 base at V and 6 bases at J, with 10 bases between the two ends. This CDR3 is built from 15 residues. The germline V gene has CDR1 SGHTA and CDR2 FQGTGA. Original data processing: The authors estimated nucleated cell counts from reference gene primer amplification. The protocol was immunoSEQ multiplex PCR, while the TCRdb copy is restricted to in-frame clones and leaves out a portion. That table supplies the V and J calls and clone size; D and trimming were determined from the DNA. The sample contains approximately 220,000 clones, around 87% of which appear only once. Specimen: peripheral blood. The clonotype comes from a man aged 60-69 years with acute or convalescent COVID-19. The rearrangement links TRBV7-3 to TRBJ1-6, with D tentatively TRBD1 (6 bases). The CDR3 protein is CASSLSTGSNSPLHF. The CDR3 DNA is TGTGCCAGCAGCTTAAGTACAGGGTCTAATTCACCCCTCCACTTT.